This TCR beta chain originates from a study of beta chain features in type 1 diabetes. Points from the study as a whole: Patients' naive, central memory and Treg TCRB repertoires seemed closer to one another than those of healthy donors. A definitive answer on HLA type influencing TCRB rearrangement was not reached here. PCR may have favored shorter templates equally in patients and controls. Type 1 diabetes patients had moderately but significantly shorter TCRB CDR3s in all four CD4+ subsets.

A remark on this clone: The antigen is not known.

TCRB transcripts that were expressed got sequenced, as all of the isolated RNA had been reverse transcribed. Profiled with immunoSEQ multiplex PCR; TCRdb holds only in-frame clones, not every one. This table holds 300,000 to 350,000 clones, around 9.7% found once. The CDR3 runs 15 residues. Germline V CDR1 and CDR2: SGHRS, YFSETQ. V shed 4 bases, J shed 2 bases, and the junction held 3 bases outside the gene matches. The receptor comes from a man aged 30 to 45 with type 1 diabetes. The sample was central memory CD4+ T cells from blood. The genes are TRBV5-1 and TRBJ1-6, with 7 bases lining up with TRBD1. The CDR3 here is CASSAGTAYNSPLHF. In DNA form, the CDR3 reads TGCGCCAGCAGCGCTGGGACAGCCTATAATTCACCCCTCCACTTT.